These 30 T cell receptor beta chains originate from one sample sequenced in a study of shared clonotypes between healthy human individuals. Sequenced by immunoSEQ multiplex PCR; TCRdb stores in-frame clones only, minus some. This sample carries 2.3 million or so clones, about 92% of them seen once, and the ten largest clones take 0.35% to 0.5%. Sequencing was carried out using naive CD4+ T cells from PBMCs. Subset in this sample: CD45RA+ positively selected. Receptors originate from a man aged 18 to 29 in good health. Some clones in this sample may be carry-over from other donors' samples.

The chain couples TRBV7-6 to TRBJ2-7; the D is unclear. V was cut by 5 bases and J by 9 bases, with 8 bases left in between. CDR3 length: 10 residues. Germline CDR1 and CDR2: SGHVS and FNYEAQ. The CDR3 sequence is CASSLQGQYF. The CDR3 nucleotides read TGTGCCAGCAGCCTGCAAGGGCAGTACTTC.

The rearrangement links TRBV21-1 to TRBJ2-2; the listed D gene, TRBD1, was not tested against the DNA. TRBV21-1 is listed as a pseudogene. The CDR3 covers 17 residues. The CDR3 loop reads CASSKSGTGRRTGELFF. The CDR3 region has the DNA TGTGCCAGCAGCAAATCTGGGACAGGGCGCCGGACCGGGGAGCTGTTTTTT.

The CDR3 sequence is CASSFGQGLNYGYTF. The CDR3 DNA reads TGTGCCAGCAGCTTTGGCCAGGGGCTAAACTATGGCTACACCTTC. This chain uses TRBV7-6 with TRBJ1-2, with a weak D call TRBD1 (6 bases). The CDR3 sequence is 15 residues long. Germline V lookup: CDR1 SGHVS, CDR2 FNYEAQ. V was shortened by 3 bases and J by 2 bases, with 13 bases between the two germline ends.

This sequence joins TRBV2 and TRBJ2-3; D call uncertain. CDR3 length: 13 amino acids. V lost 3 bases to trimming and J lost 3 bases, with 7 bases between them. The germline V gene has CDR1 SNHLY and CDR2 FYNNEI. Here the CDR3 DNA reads TGTGCCAGCAGTGACAGTTGGACAGATACGCAGTATTTT. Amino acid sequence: CASSDSWTDTQYF.

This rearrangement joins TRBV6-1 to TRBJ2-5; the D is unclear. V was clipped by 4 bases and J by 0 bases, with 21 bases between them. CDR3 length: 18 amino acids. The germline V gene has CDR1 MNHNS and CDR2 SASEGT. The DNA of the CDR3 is TGTGCCAGCAGTGCCCGTCCTCGGTCGAGAACCTACCAAGAGACCCAGTACTTC. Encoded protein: CASSARPRSRTYQETQYF.

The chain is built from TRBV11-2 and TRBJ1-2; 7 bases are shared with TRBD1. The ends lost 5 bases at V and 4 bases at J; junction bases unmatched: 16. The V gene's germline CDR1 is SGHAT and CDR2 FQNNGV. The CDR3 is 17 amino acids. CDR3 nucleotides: TGTGCCAGCAGCCCCGGGCCCGACAGGGCCGGAACCTATGGCTACACCTTC. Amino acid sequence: CASSPGPDRAGTYGYTF.

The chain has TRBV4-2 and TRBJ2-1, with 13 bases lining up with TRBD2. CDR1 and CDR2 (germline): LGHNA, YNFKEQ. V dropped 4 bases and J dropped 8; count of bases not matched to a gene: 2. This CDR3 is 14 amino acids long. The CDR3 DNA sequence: TGTGCCAGCAGCCTCGGACTAGCGGGAGATGAGCAGTTCTTC. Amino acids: CASSLGLAGDEQFF.

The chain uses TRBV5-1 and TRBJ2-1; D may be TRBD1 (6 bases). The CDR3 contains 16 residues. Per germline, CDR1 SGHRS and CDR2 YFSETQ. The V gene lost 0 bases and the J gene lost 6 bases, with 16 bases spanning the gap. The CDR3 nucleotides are TGCGCCAGCAGCTTGGTTCAGGGAACAGGGACCAATGAGCAGTTCTTC. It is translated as CASSLVQGTGTNEQFF.

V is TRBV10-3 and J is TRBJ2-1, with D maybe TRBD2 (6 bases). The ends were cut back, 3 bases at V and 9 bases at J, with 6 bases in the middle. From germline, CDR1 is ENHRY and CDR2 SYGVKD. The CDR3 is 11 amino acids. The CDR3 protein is CAISDGSEQFF. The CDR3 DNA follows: TGTGCCATCAGTGACGGGAGTGAGCAGTTCTTC.

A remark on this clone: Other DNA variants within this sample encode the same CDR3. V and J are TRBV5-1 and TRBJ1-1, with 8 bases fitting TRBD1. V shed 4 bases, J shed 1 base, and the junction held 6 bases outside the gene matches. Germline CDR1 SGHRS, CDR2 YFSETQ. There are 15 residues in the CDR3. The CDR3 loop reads CASSLQGAANTEAFF. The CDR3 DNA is TGCGCCAGCAGCCTCCAGGGGGCGGCGAACACTGAAGCTTTCTTT.

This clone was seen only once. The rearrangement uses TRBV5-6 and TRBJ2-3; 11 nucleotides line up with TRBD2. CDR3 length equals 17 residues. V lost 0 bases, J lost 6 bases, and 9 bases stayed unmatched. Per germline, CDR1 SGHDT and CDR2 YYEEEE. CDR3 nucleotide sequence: TGTGCCAGCAGCTTGGCCACTACTAGCGGGAGAAAGGATACGCAGTATTTT. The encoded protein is CASSLATTSGRKDTQYF. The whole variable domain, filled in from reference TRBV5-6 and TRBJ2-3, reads DAGVTQSPTHLIKTRGQQVTLRCSPKSGHDTVSWYQQALGQGPQFIFQYYEEEERQRGNFPDRFSGHQFPNYSSELNVNALLLGDSALYLCASSLATTSGRKDTQYFGPGTRLTVL.

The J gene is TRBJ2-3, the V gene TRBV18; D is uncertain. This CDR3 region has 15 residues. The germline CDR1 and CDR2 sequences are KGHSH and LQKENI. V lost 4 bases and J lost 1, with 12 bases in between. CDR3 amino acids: CASSQRTGGTDTQYF. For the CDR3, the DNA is TGTGCCAGCTCACAACGGACCGGAGGCACAGATACGCAGTATTTT.

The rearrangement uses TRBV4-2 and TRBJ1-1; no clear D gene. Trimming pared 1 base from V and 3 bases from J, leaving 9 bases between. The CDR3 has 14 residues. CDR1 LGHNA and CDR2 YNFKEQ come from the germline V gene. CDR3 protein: CASSQAQRDTEAFF. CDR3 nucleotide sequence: TGTGCCAGCAGCCAAGCACAACGTGACACTGAAGCTTTCTTT.

CDR3 sequence (DNA): TGTGCCAGTAGTACTCGCCGACTAGCGGGAGGGCCCGGTGAGCAGTACTTC. Translating gives CASSTRRLAGGPGEQYF. The V call is TRBV19, the J call TRBJ2-7, with 14 nucleotides matching TRBD2. Trimming cost V 4 bases and J 7 bases; bases outside gene matches: 12. The CDR3 runs to 17 residues. Germline V gives CDR1 LNHDA, CDR2 SQIVND (reference sequence).

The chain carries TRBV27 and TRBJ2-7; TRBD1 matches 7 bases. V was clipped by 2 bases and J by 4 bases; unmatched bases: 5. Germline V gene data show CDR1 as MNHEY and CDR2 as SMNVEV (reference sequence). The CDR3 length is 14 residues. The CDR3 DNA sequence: TGTGCCAGCAGTTTAAAGAGACAGGGTTACGAGCAGTACTTC. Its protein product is CASSLKRQGYEQYF.

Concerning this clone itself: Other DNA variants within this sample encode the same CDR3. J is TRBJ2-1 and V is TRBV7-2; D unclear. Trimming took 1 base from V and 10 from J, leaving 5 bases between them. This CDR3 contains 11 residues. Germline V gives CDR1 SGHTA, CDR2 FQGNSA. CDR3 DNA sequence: TGTGCCAGCAGCTTAGGGGTCGAGCAGTTCTTC. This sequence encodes CASSLGVEQFF.

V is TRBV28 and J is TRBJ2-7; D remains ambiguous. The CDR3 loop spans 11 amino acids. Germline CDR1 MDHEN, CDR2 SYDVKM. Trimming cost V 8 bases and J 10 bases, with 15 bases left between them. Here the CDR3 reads CASALMGSQYF. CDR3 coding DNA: TGTGCCAGCGCCCTGATGGGGTCCCAGTACTTC.

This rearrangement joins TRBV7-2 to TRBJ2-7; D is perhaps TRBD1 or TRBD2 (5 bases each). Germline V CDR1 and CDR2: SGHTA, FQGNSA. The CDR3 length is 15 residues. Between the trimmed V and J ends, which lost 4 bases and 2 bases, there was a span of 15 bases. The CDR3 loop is CASSYEGRTAYEQYF. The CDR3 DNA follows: TGTGCCAGCAGCTACGAGGGGCGGACTGCCTACGAGCAGTACTTC. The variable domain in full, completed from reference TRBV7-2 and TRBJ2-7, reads GAGVSQSPSNKVTEKGKDVELRCDPISGHTALYWYRQSLGQGLEFLIYFQGNSAPDKSGLPSDRFSAERTGGSVSTLTIQRTQQEDSAVYLCASSYEGRTAYEQYFGPGTRLTVT.

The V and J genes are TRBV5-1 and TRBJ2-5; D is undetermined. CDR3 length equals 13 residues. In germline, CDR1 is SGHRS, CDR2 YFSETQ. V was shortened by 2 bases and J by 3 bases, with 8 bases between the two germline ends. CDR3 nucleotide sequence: TGCGCCAGCAGCTTCCGCAGCAAAGAGACCCAGTACTTC. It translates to CASSFRSKETQYF.

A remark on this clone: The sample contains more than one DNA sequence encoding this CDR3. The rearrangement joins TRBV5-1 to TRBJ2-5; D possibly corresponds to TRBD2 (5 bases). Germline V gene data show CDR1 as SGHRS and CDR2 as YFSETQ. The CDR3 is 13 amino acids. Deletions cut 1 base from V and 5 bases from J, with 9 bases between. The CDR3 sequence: CASSLLGGETQYF. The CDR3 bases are TGCGCCAGCAGCTTGTTAGGCGGGGAGACCCAGTACTTC. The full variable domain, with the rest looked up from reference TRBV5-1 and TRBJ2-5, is KAGVTQTPRYLIKTRGQQVTLSCSPISGHRSVSWYQQTPGQGLQFLFEYFSETQRNKGNFPGRFSGRQFSNSRSEMNVSTLELGDSALYLCASSLLGGETQYFGPGTRLLVL.

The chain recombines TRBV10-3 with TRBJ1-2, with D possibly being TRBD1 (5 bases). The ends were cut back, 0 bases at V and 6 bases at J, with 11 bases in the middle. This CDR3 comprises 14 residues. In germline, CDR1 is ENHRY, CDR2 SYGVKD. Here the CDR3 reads CAISESWAGNGYTF. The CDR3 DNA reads TGTGCCATCAGTGAGTCGTGGGCAGGGAATGGCTACACCTTC.

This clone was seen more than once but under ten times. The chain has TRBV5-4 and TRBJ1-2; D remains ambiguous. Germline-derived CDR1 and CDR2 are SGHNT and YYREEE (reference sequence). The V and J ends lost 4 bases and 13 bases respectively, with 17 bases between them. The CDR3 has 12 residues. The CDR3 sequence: CASSQYTGRPTF. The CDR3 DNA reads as TGTGCCAGCAGCCAATACACGGGCCGTCCCACCTTC.

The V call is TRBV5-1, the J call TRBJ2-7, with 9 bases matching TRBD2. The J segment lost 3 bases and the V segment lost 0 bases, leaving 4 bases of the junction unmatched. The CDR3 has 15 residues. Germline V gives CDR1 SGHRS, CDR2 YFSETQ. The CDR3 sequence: CASSLGPSGIYEQYF. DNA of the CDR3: TGCGCCAGCAGCTTGGGACCTAGCGGGATCTACGAGCAGTACTTC.

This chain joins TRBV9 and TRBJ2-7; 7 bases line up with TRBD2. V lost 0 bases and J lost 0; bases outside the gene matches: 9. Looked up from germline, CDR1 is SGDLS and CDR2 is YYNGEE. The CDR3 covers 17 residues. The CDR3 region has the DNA TGTGCCAGCAGCGTAGGCCCCACTAGCGCCAACTCCTACGAGCAGTACTTC. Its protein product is CASSVGPTSANSYEQYF. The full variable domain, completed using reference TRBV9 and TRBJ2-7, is DSGVTQTPKHLITATGQRVTLRCSPRSGDLSVYWYQQSLDQGLQFLIQYYNGEERAKGNILERFSAQQFPDLHSELNLSSLELGDSALYFCASSVGPTSANSYEQYFGPGTRLTVT.

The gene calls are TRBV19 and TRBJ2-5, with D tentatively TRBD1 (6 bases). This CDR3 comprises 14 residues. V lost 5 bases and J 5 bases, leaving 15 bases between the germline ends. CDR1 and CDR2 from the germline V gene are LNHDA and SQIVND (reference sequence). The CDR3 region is CASSFSGTHETQYF. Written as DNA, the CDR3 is TGTGCCAGTAGTTTCTCCGGGACACACGAGACCCAGTACTTC. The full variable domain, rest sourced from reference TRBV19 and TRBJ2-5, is DGGITQSPKYLFRKEGQNVTLSCEQNLNHDAMYWYRQDPGQGLRLIYYSQIVNDFQKGDIAEGYSVSREKKESFPLTVTSAQKNPTAFYLCASSFSGTHETQYFGPGTRLLVL.

The CDR3 protein is CASSLGKQNTEAFF. The CDR3 nucleotides read TGTGCCAGCAGCTTGGGGAAACAGAACACTGAAGCTTTCTTT. The rearrangement links TRBV7-3 to TRBJ1-1; D remains unclear. The germline V gene has CDR1 SGHTA and CDR2 FQGTGA. The CDR3 is made up of 14 amino acids. V was pared by 3 bases and J by 1 base, with 9 bases between.

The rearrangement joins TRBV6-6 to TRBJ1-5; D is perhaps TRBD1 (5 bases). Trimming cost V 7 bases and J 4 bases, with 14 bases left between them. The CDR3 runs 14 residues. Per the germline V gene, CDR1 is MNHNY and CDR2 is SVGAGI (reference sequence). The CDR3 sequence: CASNTPGENQPQHF. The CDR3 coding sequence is TGTGCCAGCAATACACCGGGGGAGAATCAGCCCCAGCATTTT.

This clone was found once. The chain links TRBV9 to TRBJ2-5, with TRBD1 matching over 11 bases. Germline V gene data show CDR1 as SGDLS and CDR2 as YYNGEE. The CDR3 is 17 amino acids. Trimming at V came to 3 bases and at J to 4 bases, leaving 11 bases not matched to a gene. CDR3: CASSGTGGRTTGETQYF. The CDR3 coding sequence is TGTGCCAGCAGCGGGACAGGGGGCCGCACCACGGGAGAGACCCAGTACTTC.

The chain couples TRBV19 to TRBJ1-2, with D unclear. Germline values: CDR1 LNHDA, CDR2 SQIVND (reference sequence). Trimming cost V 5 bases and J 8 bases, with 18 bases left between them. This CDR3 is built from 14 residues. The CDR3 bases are TGTGCCAGTAGTCTTTCGCCGCCGAGAGACGGCTACACCTTC. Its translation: CASSLSPPRDGYTF.

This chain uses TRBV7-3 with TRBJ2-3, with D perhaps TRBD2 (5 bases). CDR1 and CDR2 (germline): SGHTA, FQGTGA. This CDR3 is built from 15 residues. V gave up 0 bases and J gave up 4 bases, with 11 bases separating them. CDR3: CASSLTLGGPDTQYF. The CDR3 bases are TGTGCCAGCAGCTTAACTCTGGGCGGGCCAGATACGCAGTATTTT. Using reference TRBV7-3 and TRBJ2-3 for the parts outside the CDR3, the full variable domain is GAGVSQTPSNKVTEKGKYVELRCDPISGHTALYWYRQSLGQGPEFLIYFQGTGAADDSGLPNDRFFAVRPEGSVSTLKIQRTERGDSAVYLCASSLTLGGPDTQYFGPGTRLTVL.